These T cell receptor beta chains were read from a single sample in a study of T cell repertoires in cytomegalovirus infection. TCRdb itself ran the reads through MiXCR, one entry per CDR3 protein. The data show about 310,000 distinct CDR3 sequences, with 15% to 20% seen just once and around 11% held by the top ten. The sequenced sample was PBMCs. These receptors were collected from a human donor in good health (CMV status not recorded). Some clones in this sample may be carry-over from other donors' samples. CDR3s include the opening cysteine and the closing phenylalanine or tryptophan. Fields, in order: J gene, D gene, clone size, V gene, CDR3 protein. D genes are given only for firm matches. A row's size may be missing; if present it is once, few, many or a size class.

J gene: TRBJ2-6
D gene: NA
clone size: few
V gene: TRBV2
CDR3 protein: CASGEDSGANVLTF

J gene: TRBJ1-2
D gene: NA
clone size: NA
V gene: TRBV12-3/TRBV12-4
CDR3 protein: CASRGQTEYYGYTF

J gene: TRBJ2-7
D gene: NA
clone size: many
V gene: TRBV7-8
CDR3 protein: CASGSYEQYF

J gene: TRBJ1-1
D gene: NA
clone size: few
V gene: TRBV5-1
CDR3 protein: CASSLASEMNTEAFF

J gene: TRBJ2-1
D gene: NA
clone size: many
V gene: TRBV6-1
CDR3 protein: CASSRLTGRNEQFF

J gene: TRBJ1-4
D gene: NA
clone size: few
V gene: TRBV6-2/TRBV6-3
CDR3 protein: CASSYSSHKNWNEKLFF

J gene: TRBJ1-5
D gene: TRBD1
clone size: few
V gene: TRBV28
CDR3 protein: CASRTTQGITNSNQPQHF

J gene: TRBJ1-4
D gene: TRBD1
clone size: many
V gene: TRBV12-3/TRBV12-4
CDR3 protein: CASSLAQGGQGVEKLFF

J gene: TRBJ1-1
D gene: NA
clone size: many
V gene: TRBV12-3/TRBV12-4
CDR3 protein: CASSGTGSVNTEAFF

J gene: TRBJ2-6
D gene: NA
clone size: many
V gene: TRBV4-1
CDR3 protein: CASSHGPIQDTGLSSGANVLTF

J gene: TRBJ2-3
D gene: TRBD1
clone size: many
V gene: TRBV7-8
CDR3 protein: CASSWDSGSDTQYF

J gene: TRBJ1-2
D gene: NA
clone size: NA
V gene: TRBV5-4
CDR3 protein: CASSFDPGGLFSVHGYTF

J gene: TRBJ1-4
D gene: NA
clone size: few
V gene: TRBV7-3
CDR3 protein: CASSSKSRATNEKLFF

J gene: TRBJ1-2
D gene: TRBD1
clone size: many
V gene: TRBV12-3/TRBV12-4
CDR3 protein: CASSLSQGASNYGYTF

J gene: TRBJ2-5
D gene: NA
clone size: NA
V gene: TRBV18
CDR3 protein: CASSPLRTGFEETQYF

J gene: TRBJ2-7
D gene: NA
clone size: NA
V gene: TRBV11-1
CDR3 protein: CASSPRTGEWEQYF

J gene: TRBJ2-1
D gene: NA
clone size: many
V gene: TRBV12-3/TRBV12-4
CDR3 protein: CASSRGPGIGRGNEQFF

J gene: TRBJ2-5
D gene: TRBD1
clone size: few
V gene: TRBV24-1
CDR3 protein: CATSGTGTEYQETQYF

J gene: TRBJ2-5
D gene: TRBD2
clone size: NA
V gene: TRBV9
CDR3 protein: CASSGSSGGAGETQYF

J gene: TRBJ1-1
D gene: NA
clone size: NA
V gene: TRBV18
CDR3 protein: CASSPNPGMAGNTEAFF

J gene: TRBJ2-7
D gene: TRBD1
clone size: many
V gene: TRBV12-3/TRBV12-4
CDR3 protein: CASSSPTRGTHEQYF

J gene: TRBJ1-5
D gene: TRBD1
clone size: many
V gene: TRBV19
CDR3 protein: CASSIANGQVWLQHF

J gene: TRBJ2-4
D gene: NA
clone size: NA
V gene: TRBV28
CDR3 protein: CASSSPGPAAKNIQYF

J gene: TRBJ1-5
D gene: NA
clone size: few
V gene: TRBV27
CDR3 protein: CASSPGGSYSNQPQHF